The 22 T cell receptor beta chains below come from one sample, sequenced in a study of vaccination effects on CD4 cells after COVID-19. With the ViraFEST assay, the study expanded antigen-specific CD4+ T cells using viral peptide pools, then sequenced them. Having been cultured for around nine days, the cells underwent CD4+ T cell isolation. Testing of the vaccine recipients showed negative nucleocapsid antibodies and no prior SARS-CoV-2 infection. TCRdb's table, derived via immunoSEQ multiplex PCR, lists solely in-frame clones and lacks some. The data show approximately 76,000 clones, 60% to 85% seen once. The antigens of these receptors remain unknown. The source material was CD4+ T cells from PBMCs cultured with SARS-CoV-2 spike peptides, sampled before COVID-19 vaccination. Receptors were obtained from a human donor who received a COVID-19 vaccine.

This chain links TRBV18 with TRBJ2-5; D call uncertain. CDR3 length: 14 residues. The germline V gene encodes CDR1 KGHSH and CDR2 LQKENI. V shed 3 bases and J shed 5 bases, with 13 bases lying between them. The CDR3 DNA is TGTGCCAGCTCACCGCCGGGCCTCCGCGAGACCCAGTACTTC. This codes for CASSPPGLRETQYF. Looking up the rest from reference TRBV18 and TRBJ2-5 gives the full variable domain: NAGVMQNPRHLVRRRGQEARLRCSPMKGHSHVYWYRQLPEEGLKFMVYLQKENIIDESGMPKERFSAEFPKEGPSILRIQQVVRGDSAAYFCASSPPGLRETQYFGPGTRLLVL.

This clone was detected a few times. V is TRBV7-2 and J is TRBJ1-5; D unclear. V was trimmed by 3 bases and J by 1 base, leaving 1 base between them. Germline CDR1 reads SGHTA; CDR2 reads FQGNSA. The CDR3 has 12 amino acids. The CDR3 spells CASSFSNQPQHF. Here the CDR3 DNA reads TGTGCCAGCAGCTTCAGCAATCAGCCCCAGCATTTT. The entire variable domain, with the rest obtained from reference TRBV7-2 and TRBJ1-5, is as follows: GAGVSQSPSNKVTEKGKDVELRCDPISGHTALYWYRQSLGQGLEFLIYFQGNSAPDKSGLPSDRFSAERTGGSVSTLTIQRTQQEDSAVYLCASSFSNQPQHFGDGTRLSIL.

V and J are TRBV19 and TRBJ2-3; 9 bases fit TRBD1. The CDR3 is made up of 18 amino acids. Trimming took 5 bases from V and 2 from J; bases not matched to a gene: 14. Germline V gene sequence: CDR1 LNHDA, CDR2 SQIVND (reference sequence). CDR3 in amino acids: CASSLNLPGQGSTDTQYF. The CDR3 nucleotides are TGTGCCAGTAGTTTAAACCTTCCGGGACAGGGATCCACAGATACGCAGTATTTT. The full variable domain, in which reference TRBV19 and TRBJ2-3 provide the parts outside the CDR3, is DGGITQSPKYLFRKEGQNVTLSCEQNLNHDAMYWYRQDPGQGLRLIYYSQIVNDFQKGDIAEGYSVSREKKESFPLTVTSAQKNPTAFYLCASSLNLPGQGSTDTQYFGPGTRLTVL.

This chain uses TRBV9 with TRBJ2-2; no clear D gene. Deletions cut 0 bases from V and 8 bases from J, with 11 bases between. This CDR3 region has 14 residues. From germline, CDR1 is SGDLS and CDR2 YYNGEE. Written as DNA, the CDR3 is TGTGCCAGCAGCGTAGCCAGCTTCCAGGGGGAGCTGTTTTTT. As protein: CASSVASFQGELFF.

V gene TRBV19 combines with J gene TRBJ2-5; TRBD1 is a possible D gene (6 bases). The V end lost 8 bases, the J end lost 2 bases, and 15 bases lay between the germline ends. Germline CDR1 LNHDA, CDR2 SQIVND (reference sequence). The CDR3 covers 14 residues. The CDR3, as DNA: TGTGCCAGTCCTCCATCAGGGGATCAAGAGACCCAGTACTTC. This gives the protein CASPPSGDQETQYF.

This chain links TRBV5-1 with TRBJ2-1; D is perhaps TRBD1 (6 bases). This CDR3 is 14 amino acids long. CDR1 and CDR2 (germline): SGHRS, YFSETQ. Trimming pared 6 bases from V and 10 bases from J, leaving 20 bases between. For the CDR3, the DNA is TGCGCCAGCACTGACGAATGGGGGCCAAGGGAGCAGTTCTTC. This sequence encodes CASTDEWGPREQFF.

The chain carries TRBV20-1 and TRBJ1-1; TRBD1 matches 9 bases. CDR3 length equals 14 residues. CDR1 DFQATT and CDR2 SNEGSKA come from the germline V gene (reference sequence). The trim removed 6 bases at V and 4 bases at J, leaving 9 bases unmatched. Written as DNA, the CDR3 is TGCAGTGCCAGTACCACAGGGGGCCGCACTGAAGCTTTCTTT. Protein product: CSASTTGGRTEAFF.

V gene TRBV10-3 combines with J gene TRBJ2-5; 8 bases fit TRBD2. V dropped 2 bases and J dropped 6; count of bases not matched to a gene: 2. Germline CDR1 is ENHRY and CDR2 is SYGVKD. The CDR3 has 13 residues. The CDR3 DNA sequence: TGTGCCATCAGTGAGGCGGGGGGCCAGACCCAGTACTTC. Its translation is CAISEAGGQTQYF.

The chain combines TRBV7-2 with TRBJ1-1, with D possibly TRBD1 on 6 matching bases. Germline CDR1 and CDR2: SGHTA and FQGNSA. There are 14 residues in the CDR3. Trimming pared 2 bases from V and 5 bases from J, leaving 12 bases between. The CDR3, as DNA: TGTGCCAGCAGCTTACAGGGGCGGGAGACTGAAGCTTTCTTT. Its protein is CASSLQGRETEAFF.

This clone has only one observation. The chain uses TRBV28 and TRBJ1-4; D is undetermined. CDR3 size: 15 residues. Trimming took off 3 bases at V and 6 bases at J, with 14 bases between the two ends. The germline gives CDR1 MDHEN, CDR2 SYDVKM. The CDR3 reads CASSLFRVGDEKLFF. The CDR3 region has the DNA TGTGCCAGCAGTTTGTTTAGGGTGGGAGATGAAAAACTGTTTTTT.

This sequence joins TRBV11-3 and TRBJ2-2, with 7 positions matching TRBD1. Germline V CDR1 and CDR2: SGHNT, YENEEA. There are 15 residues in the CDR3. The ends lost 6 bases at V and 1 base at J; junction bases unmatched: 5. The CDR3 is CASRPTGMNTGELFF. DNA of the CDR3: TGTGCCAGCAGACCGACAGGGATGAACACCGGGGAGCTGTTTTTT. Looking up the rest from reference TRBV11-3 and TRBJ2-2 gives the full variable domain: EAGVVQSPRYKIIEKKQPVAFWCNPISGHNTLYWYLQNLGQGPELLIRYENEEAVDDSQLPKDRFSAERLKGVDSTLKIQPAELGDSAVYLCASRPTGMNTGELFFGEGSRLTVL.

The chain links TRBV6-1 to TRBJ2-3; 8 bases map to TRBD1. This CDR3 has 17 amino acids. Trimming cost V 0 bases and J 0 bases; bases outside gene matches: 5. CDR1 is MNHNS, CDR2 SASEGT, per germline. This CDR3 reads CASSEAAGGRSTDTQYF. DNA for the CDR3: TGTGCCAGCAGTGAAGCGGCAGGGGGCAGGAGCACAGATACGCAGTATTTT.

V gene TRBV14 combines with J gene TRBJ1-2; D is undetermined. In germline, CDR1 is SGHDN, CDR2 FVKESK. The CDR3 has 14 amino acids. V lost 0 bases to trimming and J lost 7 bases, with 12 bases between them. DNA of the CDR3: TGTGCCAGCAGCCAAGATTCCGCCGGAACTGGCTACACCTTC. Its protein is CASSQDSAGTGYTF.

This clone was detected only once. V gene TRBV7-2 combines with J gene TRBJ2-6; no clear D gene. The V end was cut by 5 bases, the J end by 1 base, with 6 bases between. The V gene's germline CDR1 is SGHTA and CDR2 FQGNSA. There are 14 residues in the CDR3. CDR3 amino acids: CASSRVSGANVLTF. The CDR3 DNA reads as TGTGCCAGCAGCCGGGTGTCTGGGGCCAACGTCCTGACTTTC.

This chain uses TRBV5-1 with TRBJ1-1; D remains unclear. This CDR3 has 14 amino acids. Trimming left V 4 bases short and J 0 bases short, with 10 bases between. Germline values: CDR1 SGHRS, CDR2 YFSETQ. This CDR3 reads CASSRTSMNTEAFF. DNA for the CDR3: TGCGCCAGCAGCCGGACCAGCATGAACACTGAAGCTTTCTTT.

The V gene is TRBV18, the J gene TRBJ1-4, with D possibly being TRBD1 (6 bases). V was cut by 2 bases and J by 8 bases, with 18 bases left in between. The V gene's germline CDR1 is KGHSH and CDR2 LQKENI. This CDR3 is 16 amino acids long. The CDR3 DNA reads as TGTGCCAGCTCACCAAGCCCCTTGGGGGCAGCCGAAAAACTGTTTTTT. This codes for CASSPSPLGAAEKLFF.

V is TRBV30 and J is TRBJ2-4, with D perhaps being TRBD1 or TRBD2 (5 bases each). The CDR3 length is 13 residues. Trimming removed 4 bases at V and 0 bases at J, with 7 bases between. Germline loops: CDR1 GTSNPN, CDR2 SVGIG (reference sequence). The CDR3 DNA reads TGTGCCTGGACGAGGGGAGCCAAAAACATTCAGTACTTC. It encodes CAWTRGAKNIQYF.

This chain joins TRBV19 and TRBJ2-4; D gene ambiguous. Germline-derived CDR1 and CDR2 are LNHDA and SQIVND (reference sequence). V was cut by 1 base and J by 8 bases, with 12 bases left in between. CDR3 length: 14 amino acids. The CDR3 coding sequence is TGTGCCAGTAGTATAGGACGGAATACCGACATTCAGTACTTC. Its protein product is CASSIGRNTDIQYF.

The chain joins TRBV10-2 to TRBJ2-6; tentative D call: TRBD1 (6 bases). The germline CDR1 and CDR2 sequences are WSHSY and SAAADI. Trimming took off 10 bases at V and 2 bases at J, with 18 bases between the two ends. The length of the CDR3 is 16 residues. The CDR3, as DNA: TGCGCCACCAGACCAGTACAGGGTGCTGGGGCCAACGTCCTGACTTTC. This codes for CATRPVQGAGANVLTF.

The chain carries TRBV6-2 or TRBV6-3 and TRBJ2-3, with TRBD2 matching 8 bases. CDR3 length: 17 amino acids. The trim removed 5 bases at V and 1 base at J, leaving 11 bases unmatched. The germline gives CDR1 MNHEY, CDR2 SVGEGT. CDR3 bases: TGTGCCAGCAGTCCCCGGACTAGCTGGAGGCGCACAGATACGCAGTATTTT. This translates into CASSPRTSWRRTDTQYF.

This clone was counted once. This rearrangement joins TRBV5-6 to TRBJ1-4; D gene ambiguous. Trimming stripped 1 base from V and 6 bases from J, with 10 bases between. Germline lookup yields CDR1 SGHDT and CDR2 YYEEEE. This CDR3 spans 14 amino acids. The CDR3 loop reads CASSLRVLDEKLFF. The CDR3 bases are TGTGCCAGCAGCTTGAGGGTGCTGGATGAAAAACTGTTTTTT.

The V call is TRBV5-1, the J call TRBJ2-2; 14 bases match TRBD2. The germline CDR1 and CDR2 sequences are SGHRS and YFSETQ. The CDR3 spans 19 residues. J lost 0 bases, V lost 0 bases, and 4 bases had no gene match. CDR3 amino acids: CASSLVRTSGGSNTGELFF. The CDR3 nucleotides read TGCGCCAGCAGCTTGGTCCGGACTAGCGGGGGGTCGAACACCGGGGAGCTGTTTTTT.